This is a list of T cell receptor beta chains from one sample in a study of CD8 T cells in Susac syndrome. TCRdb processed the immunoSEQ multiplex PCR reads anew with MiXCR; each CDR3 protein has one entry. The sample lists roughly 250,000 distinct CDR3 sequences, 90% to 96% occurring once. The sequencing input was CD4+ T cells from PBMCs. Source of these receptors: a human donor with Susac syndrome. The CDR3 runs from the conserved cysteine through the conserved F or W. The order of the fields is V gene, D gene, CDR3 protein. The D gene is left open where the match is weak.

TRBV29-1 | NA | CSVEGSASGHSYEQYF
TRBV9 | NA | CASSPQGLWNQPQHF
TRBV29-1 | TRBD2 | CSVERASGVTDTQYF
TRBV9 | TRBD2 | CASSVGTGGRETQYF
TRBV3-1 | NA | CASSPGGGNEQFF
TRBV11-3 | NA | CASSLRAGLNEQFF
TRBV30 | NA | CAWSVSLYGAIQYF
TRBV18 | NA | CASSPVNSDQPQHF
TRBV5-8 | NA | CASSLKRQEETQYF
TRBV30 | NA | CAWSKGEYEQYF
TRBV30 | TRBD1 | CAWSFGQGAGMDIQYF
TRBV7-6 | NA | CASSLANNNEQFF
TRBV6-1 | TRBD1 | CASTVPGQGNSEAFF
TRBV29-1 | NA | CSVERGERQPQHF
TRBV20-1 | NA | CSASGSGMVTQYF
TRBV20-1 | TRBD2 | CSATRGRVQETQYF
TRBV30 | NA | CAWSPRRVGETQYF
TRBV2 | TRBD1 | CASSARRSPGQGYEQYF
TRBV7-9 | NA | CASSLERYGYTF
TRBV5-1 | TRBD1 | CASSFSFLGQGNYEQYF
TRBV6-5 | NA | CASITKGPLGGEQFF
TRBV11-2 | NA | CASSARIGEKLFF
TRBV20-1 | NA | CSAKGVYEQYF
TRBV3-1 | NA | CASSQTVEQYF
TRBV12-3/TRBV12-4 | TRBD1 | CASSSGQGGQPQHF
TRBV18 | NA | CASSPAGAENIQYF
TRBV7-8 | NA | CASSLGRLPLSYEQYF
TRBV5-1 | TRBD2 | CASSLVGGRAGDEQFF
TRBV12-3/TRBV12-4 | NA | CASSLPGRGELFF
TRBV5-6 | NA | CASSLGVAALSYEQYF
TRBV7-3 | TRBD2 | CASSLSGGSYEQYF
TRBV18 | NA | CASSPVPKGDTEAFF
TRBV20-1 | TRBD1 | CSARQGDGELFF
TRBV5-1 | NA | CASSPGHLLNYGYTF
TRBV23-1 | TRBD1 | CASPGTGVTDTQYF
TRBV3-1 | TRBD1 | CASSQWTGGIETQYF
TRBV7-9 | NA | CASRGFVEAFF
TRBV6-5 | NA | CASSYEGDSYEQYF
TRBV30 | NA | CAPTPENEQFF
TRBV27 | NA | CASSFRLWGTEAFF
TRBV30 | NA | CAWSRGGDTGYTF
TRBV6-4 | NA | CASSDDLGPYGYTF
TRBV18 | NA | CASSHRGGTGETQYF
TRBV6-5 | NA | CASSYHGVGETQYF
TRBV29-1 | TRBD1 | CSVARDRETDTQYF
TRBV30 | TRBD1 | CAWGTGGGAFF
TRBV15 | NA | CATSRDRRGTTYEQYF
TRBV24-1 | TRBD2 | CATSDPSGGYEQFF
TRBV20-1 | TRBD2 | CSADGLAVSTDTQYF
TRBV12-3/TRBV12-4 | NA | CASSPAQGGYEQYF
TRBV4-1 | NA | CASSQKGTPAYNEQFF
TRBV6-5 | NA | CASSRDGGYTF
TRBV29-1 | TRBD1 | CSVQGADEKLFF
TRBV3-1 | NA | CASSQNRVGEYEQYF
TRBV20-1 | NA | CSARALGEFTEAFF
TRBV3-1 | NA | CASSQSPGGWSEAFF
TRBV25-1 | TRBD1 | CASSETRTGGDGYTF
TRBV13 | TRBD2 | CASSRLAGGETQYF
TRBV29-1 | TRBD2 | CSVGGAGGTYEQYF